The clone carrying this T cell receptor (beta chain) turned up a few times. The antigen is not known. At one end the junction does not follow the germline gene, possibly because of a read error. This sample stems from a study of T-cell reconstitution after alpha-beta-depleted transplantation in children. The TCRbeta library was prepared with unique molecular identifiers. TCRdb used MiXCR to reprocess the PCR reads, holding one entry per CDR3 protein. The sample yields 250,000 to 400,000 distinct CDR3 sequences, approximately 20% seen once. Findings of the study overall: There were some patients whose high TCRbeta diversity at day 60 came from surviving recipient T cells and thymic progenitors. Fresh T-cell production supplied most of the T-cell counts and diversity seen one year after transplant. In patients about two months after transplant, alpha-beta T cells reportedly arose from several hundred expanded graft clones.

The receptor was isolated from a male patient younger than 18 who had a stem cell transplant for acute lymphoblastic leukemia, so the T cells may come from the graft donor. The material was PBMCs, mostly from graft donor cells, obtained 180 days after TCRalphabeta/CD19-depleted stem cell transplant.

CDR3 nucleotide sequence: TGTGCCAGCAGTGAATATCTAGAGATCCAGTACTTC. As protein: CASSEYLEIQYF. The chain is built from TRBV25-1 and TRBJ2-5; D call uncertain. The V gene's germline CDR1 is MGHDK and CDR2 SYGVNS. This CDR3 has 12 residues.